Detailed here is one TCR beta chain. Its antigen is as yet unknown. These data originate in a study of molecular identifiers for immune sequencing clone quantification. Study background: Four portions were sequenced after RNA from about 21,000 or 97,000 naive CD8 cells was split five ways in replicates. Study conclusions and caveats: Among 800,000 to 1,000,000 naive cells, as was reported, spiked Jurkat TCR RNA from one cell was detectable. Barcodes shared by identical TCR molecules could lead to underestimated sizes of highly expanded clones.

The use of previously described methods and listed TCR primers produced the bulk TCR libraries. TCRdb re-analysed the PCR reads in MiXCR, keeping a single row per CDR3 protein. The data contain a few hundred thousand distinct CDR3 sequences, roughly 24% of them singletons. CDR1 is SGHTA, CDR2 FQGNSA, per germline. The CDR3 sequence is 15 residues long. After removal of 6 bases from V and 2 bases from J, the junction contained 6 bases not matched to a gene. Source material: naive CD8+ T cells from blood, with Jurkat cell RNA spiked in. The subset was: FACS-sorted CD8+CD4-CCR7+CD45RA+ naive T cells. The clonotype was recovered from a human donor in good health. Some libraries in this study had Jurkat cell RNA spiked in. This chain joins TRBV7-2 and TRBJ2-3; 9 bases are a match to TRBD1. Here the CDR3 reads CASRTGTGFTDTQYF. CDR3 coding DNA: TGTGCCAGCAGGACCGGGACAGGGTTCACAGATACGCAGTATTTT.